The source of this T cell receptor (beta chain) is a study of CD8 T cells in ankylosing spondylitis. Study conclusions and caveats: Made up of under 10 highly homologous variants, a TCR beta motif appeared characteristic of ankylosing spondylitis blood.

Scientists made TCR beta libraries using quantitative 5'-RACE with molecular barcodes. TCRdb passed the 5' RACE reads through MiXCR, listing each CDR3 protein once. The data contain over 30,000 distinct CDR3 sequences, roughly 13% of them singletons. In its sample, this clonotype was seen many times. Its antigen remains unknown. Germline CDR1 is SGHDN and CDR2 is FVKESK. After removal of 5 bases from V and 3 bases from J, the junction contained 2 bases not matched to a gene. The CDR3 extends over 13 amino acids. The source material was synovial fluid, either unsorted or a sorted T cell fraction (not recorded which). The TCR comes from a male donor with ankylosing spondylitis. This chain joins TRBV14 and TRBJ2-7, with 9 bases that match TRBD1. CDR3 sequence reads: CASSGQGIYEQYF. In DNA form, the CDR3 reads TGTGCCAGCAGCGGACAGGGGATCTACGAGCAGTACTTC.